The subject of this entry is one T cell receptor (beta chain). This specimen comes from a study of blood T cell repertoires in COVID-19. Study background: Spain, Italy and the United States supplied samples that represented acute and convalescent COVID-19.

Authors' data handling: Amplification of reference gene primers provided the estimated nucleated cell counts. The assay was immunoSEQ multiplex PCR, and TCRdb's table has in-frame clones only and misses some. The V and J calls and clone size come from that table; D and trimming were worked out from the DNA. The table has approximately 310,000 clones, over 75% seen once; the top ten hold roughly 2.2%. Donors of Cohort 3 who recovered were those that had two negative PCRs, clearance, or symptom resolution. Germline-derived CDR1 and CDR2 are LNHDA and SQIVND (reference sequence). The CDR3 is 14 amino acids. V lost 2 bases to trimming and J lost 4 bases, with 11 bases between them.

The rearrangement uses TRBV19 and TRBJ1-2, with D maybe TRBD1 (5 bases). Source material: PBMCs or T cells enriched from blood (not recorded which). The TCR originated in a man aged 25-45 years who had recovered from COVID-19. CDR3 protein: CASSISQGTYGYTF. The CDR3 DNA is TGTGCCAGTAGTATATCCCAGGGTACCTATGGCTACACCTTC.